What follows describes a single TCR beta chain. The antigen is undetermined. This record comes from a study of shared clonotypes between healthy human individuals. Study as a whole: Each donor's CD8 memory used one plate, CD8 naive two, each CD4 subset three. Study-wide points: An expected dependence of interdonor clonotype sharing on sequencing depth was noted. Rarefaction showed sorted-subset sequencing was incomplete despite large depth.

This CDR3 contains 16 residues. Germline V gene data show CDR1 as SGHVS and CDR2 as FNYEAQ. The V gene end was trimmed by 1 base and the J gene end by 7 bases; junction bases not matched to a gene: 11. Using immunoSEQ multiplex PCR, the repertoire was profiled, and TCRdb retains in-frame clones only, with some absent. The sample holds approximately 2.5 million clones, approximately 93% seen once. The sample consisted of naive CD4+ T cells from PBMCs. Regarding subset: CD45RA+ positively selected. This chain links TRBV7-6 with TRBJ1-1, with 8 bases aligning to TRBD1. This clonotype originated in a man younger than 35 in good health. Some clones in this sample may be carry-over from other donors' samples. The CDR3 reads CASSLVEYRGYNEAFF. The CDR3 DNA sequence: TGTGCCAGCAGCTTAGTGGAGTACAGGGGGTATAATGAAGCTTTCTTT.